This TCR beta chain originates from a study of OX40 agonist ivuxolimab in advanced cancers. This table comes from immunoSEQ multiplex PCR, and its TCRdb copy is limited to in-frame clones, with some not included. The table includes 67,000 or so clones, 86% detected once. Trimming removed 6 bases at V and 6 bases at J, with 18 bases between. Germline V gene lookup returns CDR1 SGHRS and CDR2 YFSETQ. This CDR3 has 14 residues. This material consisted of CD4+ or CD8+ T cells sorted from blood, taken in a trial of the OX40 agonist ivuxolimab. The sequence was collected from an adult with an advanced solid tumor such as melanoma, head and neck, liver or kidney cancer. This sequence joins TRBV5-1 and TRBJ2-5; D possibly matches TRBD1 or TRBD2 (5 bases each). The CDR3 region has the DNA TGCGCCAGCACCATCCAGGGATCGGGGAAGACCCAGTACTTC. Translation: CASTIQGSGKTQYF.